The 3 T cell receptor beta chains reported below all come from one sample, sequenced in a study of beta chain features in type 1 diabetes. Findings of the study overall: Shorter TCRB CDR3s, moderately but significantly so, marked every one of the four CD4+ subsets in Type 1 diabetes patients.

Reverse transcription of all isolated RNA meant that expressed TCRB transcripts were sequenced. The protocol was immunoSEQ multiplex PCR, while the TCRdb copy is restricted to in-frame clones and leaves out a portion. Among roughly 280,000 clones listed, approximately 25% were seen once. Antigens for these TCRs are unknown. Sample: naive CD4+ T cells from blood. Receptors originate from a woman aged 25 to 39 with type 1 diabetes.

The rearrangement links TRBV28 to TRBJ1-1, with 7 bases lining up with TRBD1. Germline trimming cut 5 bases from V and 4 bases from J; bases unmatched to any gene: 4. The CDR3 length is 13 residues. CDR1 and CDR2 from the germline V gene are MDHEN and SYDVKM. The chain's CDR3 is CASSSRDSTEAFF. The CDR3 DNA reads as TGTGCCAGCAGTAGCCGGGACAGCACTGAAGCTTTCTTT. Based on the CDR3 plus reference TRBV28 and TRBJ1-1, the full variable domain is DVKVTQSSRYLVKRTGEKVFLECVQDMDHENMFWYRQDPGLGLRLIYFSYDVKMKEKGDIPEGYSVSREKKERFSLILESASTNQTSMYLCASSSRDSTEAFFGQGTRLTVV.

V usage is TRBV5-4 and J usage is TRBJ2-7; 10 positions match TRBD1. This CDR3 region has 13 residues. The V segment lost 6 bases and the J segment 6 bases; nucleotides outside the gene matches: 6. Germline V CDR1 and CDR2: SGHNT, YYREEE (reference sequence). Here the CDR3 DNA reads TGTGCCAGCAAGAGACAGGGGGCCTCCGAGCAGTACTTC. Translation: CASKRQGASEQYF.

A few counts support this clone. Other nucleotide sequences from this sample produce the same CDR3. V usage is TRBV6-5 and J usage is TRBJ2-1; unclear D gene. The CDR3 totals 14 residues. CDR1 is MNHEY and CDR2 is SVGAGI in the germline V gene. Trimming removed 0 bases from V and 5 bases from J, with 8 bases in between. CDR3 bases: TGTGCCAGCAGTTACTCGAGGCGAAACAATGAGCAGTTCTTC. This sequence encodes CASSYSRRNNEQFF.